The T cell receptor beta chain described here comes from a study of blood T cell repertoires in COVID-19. On the study more broadly: Sites across the United States, Italy and Spain contributed samples from acute and convalescent COVID-19. From T cells, B-cell-depleted T cells, or PBMCs came the material, which was cDNA or gDNA.

Per the authors' pipeline: Amplification with reference gene primers provided the estimates of nucleated cell counts. Some clones are missing from TCRdb's copy, which holds only in-frame ones; the method was immunoSEQ multiplex PCR. The V and J calls and clone size come from that table; D and trimming were worked out from the DNA. The sample contains 95,000 to 150,000 clones, 88% of which appear only once. Germline CDR1 is SGHRS and CDR2 is YFSETQ. V lost 4 bases to trimming and J lost 2 bases, with 12 bases between them. The CDR3 length is 14 residues. This sequence originates from a human donor in a cohort sampled during active COVID-19. The V call is TRBV5-1, the J call TRBJ2-5; D is possibly TRBD1 (6 bases). The specimen was peripheral blood. This chain's CDR3 is CASSIRTVQETQYF. Here the CDR3 DNA reads TGCGCCAGCAGCATCCGGACAGTTCAAGAGACCCAGTACTTC.